This T cell receptor beta chain was documented in a study of post-analysis software for immune sequencing data. Prepared TCR beta cDNA libraries contained unique molecular identifiers. TCRdb used MiXCR to reprocess the PCR reads, holding one entry per CDR3 protein. The sample records hundreds of thousands of distinct CDR3 sequences, about 50% being singletons. As to this clonotype: What it recognizes is unknown.

Study-level findings and limits: Comparison of patients with controls showed about 5 TRBV segments more frequent in patients, TRBV5-6, TRBV5-1 and TRBV20-1 among them.

CDR1 is GTSNPN, CDR2 SVGIG, per germline (reference sequence). CDR3 length: 12 amino acids. The V and J ends lost 5 bases and 5 bases respectively, with 12 bases between them. This sequence originates from a girl aged 5-17 years with multiple sclerosis. V and J are TRBV30 and TRBJ1-2; tentative D call: TRBD1 (5 bases). Sequencing used blood. The CDR3 loop reads CAWAGRLYGYTF. DNA of the CDR3: TGTGCCTGGGCGGGACGATTATATGGCTACACCTTC.